The sequence of this T cell receptor (beta chain) was determined in a study of blood T cell repertoires in COVID-19. Study summary: Both acute and convalescent COVID-19 samples were obtained from the United States, Italy and Spain. The cDNA or gDNA used as material had been derived from T cells, B-cell-depleted T cells, or PBMCs.

This table comes from immunoSEQ multiplex PCR, and its TCRdb copy is limited to in-frame clones, with some not included. The data hold some 100,000 clones, with more than 65% observed a single time. CDR1 LGHDT and CDR2 YNNKEL come from the germline V gene (reference sequence). The CDR3 is made up of 17 amino acids. V dropped 6 bases and J dropped 4; count of bases not matched to a gene: 9. The chain uses TRBV3-1 (or the pseudogene TRBV3-2) and TRBJ2-2; 12 bases are a match to TRBD2. Sequencing was performed on peripheral blood. This TCR came from a human donor in a cohort sampled during active COVID-19. The CDR3 reads CASSGLAGIFSTGELFF. The CDR3 DNA reads TGTGCCAGCAGTGGACTAGCGGGAATCTTTAGCACCGGGGAGCTGTTTTTT.